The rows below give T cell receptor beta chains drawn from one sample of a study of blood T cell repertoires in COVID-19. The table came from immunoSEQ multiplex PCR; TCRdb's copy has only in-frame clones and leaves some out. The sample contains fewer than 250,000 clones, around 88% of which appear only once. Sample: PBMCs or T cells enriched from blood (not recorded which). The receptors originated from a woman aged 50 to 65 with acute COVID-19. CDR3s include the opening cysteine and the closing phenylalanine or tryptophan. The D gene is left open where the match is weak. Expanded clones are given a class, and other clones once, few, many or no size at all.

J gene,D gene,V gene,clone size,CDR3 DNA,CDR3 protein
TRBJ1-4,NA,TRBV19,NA,TGTGCCAGCGGGAACAGGGATGGTGAAAAACTGTTTTTT,CASGNRDGEKLFF
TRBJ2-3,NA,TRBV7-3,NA,TGTGCCAGCAGCAAGCGTGCGGGGAGCACAGATACGCAGTATTTT,CASSKRAGSTDTQYF
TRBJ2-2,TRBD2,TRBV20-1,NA,TGCAGTGCTAGTTCGCGGGAGGGAAGGGCCGGGGAGCTGTTTTTT,CSASSREGRAGELFF
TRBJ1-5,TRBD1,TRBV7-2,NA,TGTGCCAGCAGCTCTCGGACAGGCCGTAGCAATCAGCCCCAGCATTTT,CASSSRTGRSNQPQHF
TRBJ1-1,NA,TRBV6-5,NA,TGTGCCAGCCACCTCCGCGGTTCTGAAGCTTTCTTT,CASHLRGSEAFF
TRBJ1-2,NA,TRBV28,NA,TGTGCCAGCAGAAGAGGGGGAACCTATGGCTACACCTTC,CASRRGGTYGYTF
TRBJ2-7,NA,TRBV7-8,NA,TGTGCCAGCCATAGGGAAGCAGGAGGGTTCTACGAGCAGTACTTC,CASHREAGGFYEQYF
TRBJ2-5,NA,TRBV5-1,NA,TGCGCCAGCAGCTTGGGGAAGGAGGAAGAGACCCAGTACTTC,CASSLGKEEETQYF
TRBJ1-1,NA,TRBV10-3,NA,TGTGCCATCAGTGAAGGAGGGAACACTGAAGCTTTCTTT,CAISEGGNTEAFF
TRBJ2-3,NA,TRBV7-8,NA,TGTGCCAGCAGCTCGGAGCGGACCCTCACAGATACGCAGTATTTT,CASSSERTLTDTQYF
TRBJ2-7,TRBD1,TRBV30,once,TGTGCCTGGGGATGGACAGGGCGTCACGAGCAGTACTTC,CAWGWTGRHEQYF
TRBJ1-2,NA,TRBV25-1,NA,TGTGCCAGCAGTGAGGGGGGGGACTATGGCTACACCTTC,CASSEGGDYGYTF
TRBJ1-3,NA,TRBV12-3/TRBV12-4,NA,TGTGCCAGCACTTCCTACTCTGGAAACACCATATATTTT,CASTSYSGNTIYF
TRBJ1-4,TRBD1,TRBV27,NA,TGTGCCAGCAGTTTATCTCTGGGGACAGCTGATGAAAAACTGTTTTTT,CASSLSLGTADEKLFF
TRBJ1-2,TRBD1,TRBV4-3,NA,TGCGCCAGCAGCCCGCAGGGGGTGAATGGCTACACCTTC,CASSPQGVNGYTF
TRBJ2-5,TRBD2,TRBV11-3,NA,TGTGCCAGCAGCCCTAGCGGGAGGGTCCAAGAGACCCAGTACTTC,CASSPSGRVQETQYF
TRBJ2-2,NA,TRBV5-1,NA,TGCGCCAGCAGCTTGGGACAGACCGGGGAGCTGTTTTTT,CASSLGQTGELFF
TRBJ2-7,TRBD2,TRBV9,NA,TGTGCCAGCAGCGCGAGCCCCCTAGGTGTAGCGGGAGGTCTCGAGCAGTACTTC,CASSASPLGVAGGLEQYF
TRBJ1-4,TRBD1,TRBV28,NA,TGTGCCAGCAGCCAAGGTCGGGACAGCCTAGCAACTAATGAAAAACTGTTTTTT,CASSQGRDSLATNEKLFF
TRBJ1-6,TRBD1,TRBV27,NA,TGTGCCAGCAGTTCCGACGACGGACAGGGGCGGGCACCCCTCCACTTT,CASSSDDGQGRAPLHF
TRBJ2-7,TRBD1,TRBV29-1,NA,TGCAGCGTAGCCGGGACAGGAACATCGAGCTCCTACGAGCAGTACTTC,CSVAGTGTSSSYEQYF
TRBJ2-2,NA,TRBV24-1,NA,TGTGCCACCAGTGATTTCTTCGTAGGCCCGGGACACAGCACCGGGGAGCTGTTTTTT,CATSDFFVGPGHSTGELFF
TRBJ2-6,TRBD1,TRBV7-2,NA,TGTGCCAGCAGCTTACGGGACAGAGCCTCTGGGGCCAACGTCCTGACTTTC,CASSLRDRASGANVLTF
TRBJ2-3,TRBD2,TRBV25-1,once,TGTGCCAGTAACCTTCGGGCGGGAGCCTCCGATACGCAGTATTTT,CASNLRAGASDTQYF
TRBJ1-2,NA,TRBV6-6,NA,TGTGCCAGCAGTGGGGACTCTGGCTACACCTTC,CASSGDSGYTF
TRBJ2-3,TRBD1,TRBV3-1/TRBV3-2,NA,TGTGCCAGCAGCCCCTACAGGGGGCGCGGAGATACGCAGTATTTT,CASSPYRGRGDTQYF
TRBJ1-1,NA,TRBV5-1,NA,TGCGCCAGCAGCTTGGCCTCACCGAGGAACACTGAAGCTTTCTTT,CASSLASPRNTEAFF
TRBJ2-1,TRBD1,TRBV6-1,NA,TGTGCCAGCAGTGAGATACCGGGACAGGGGGCCGATGAGCAGTTCTTC,CASSEIPGQGADEQFF
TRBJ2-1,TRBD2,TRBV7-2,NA,TGTGCCAGCAGCGCCGGGGGGAGTCAGATTGAGCAGTTCTTC,CASSAGGSQIEQFF
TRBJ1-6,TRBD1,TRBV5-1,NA,TGCGCCAGCAGGCCGGGGACAGGGGTCTCACCCCTCCACTTT,CASRPGTGVSPLHF
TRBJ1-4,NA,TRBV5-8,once,TGTGCCAGCAGCCTTGTGGCTACTAATGAAAAACTGTTTTTT,CASSLVATNEKLFF
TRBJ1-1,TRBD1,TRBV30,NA,TGTGCCTGGACAATGGACAGGCCGAGGACTGAAGCTTTCTTT,CAWTMDRPRTEAFF
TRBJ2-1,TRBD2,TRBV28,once,TGTGCCAGTGTCTCGTTCGGGGGGGACGCGTTCTTC,CASVSFGGDAFF
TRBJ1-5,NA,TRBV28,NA,TGTGCCAGCAGTTTTTCGAAACAGGTCAATCAGCCCCAGCATTTT,CASSFSKQVNQPQHF
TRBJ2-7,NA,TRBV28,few,TGTGCCTCCCGGCCCGGCTGGGCGCCCTACGAGCAGTACTTC,CASRPGWAPYEQYF
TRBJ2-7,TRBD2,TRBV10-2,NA,TGCGCCAGCAGTGCTAGCGGGAGCTCCTACGAGCAGTACTTC,CASSASGSSYEQYF
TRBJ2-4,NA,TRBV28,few,TGTGCCAGCAGTCTCTCCTACGGGACACTCCAAACCATAGCCAAAAACATTCAGTACTTC,CASSLSYGTLQTIAKNIQYF
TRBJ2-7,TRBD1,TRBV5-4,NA,TGTGCCAGCAGCTTGGGGCAGGGGGACGAGCAGTACTTC,CASSLGQGDEQYF
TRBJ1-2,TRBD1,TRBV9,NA,TGTGCCAGCAGCGGGACAGGGAGCGGCTACACCTTC,CASSGTGSGYTF
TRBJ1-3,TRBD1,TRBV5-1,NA,TGCGCCAGCAGCTTGGAGGGACAGAGCTCTGGAAACACCATATATTTT,CASSLEGQSSGNTIYF
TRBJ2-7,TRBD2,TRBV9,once,TGTGCCAGCAGCCGATCGGCGGGACTAGCAGACTACGAGCAGTACTTC,CASSRSAGLADYEQYF
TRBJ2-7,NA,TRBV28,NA,TGTGCCAGCAGTCTCCCAGGTGTTAGCGGCTACGAGCAGTACTTC,CASSLPGVSGYEQYF
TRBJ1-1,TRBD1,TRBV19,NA,TGTGCCAGTAGGGACAGGGTGAACACTGAAGCTTTCTTT,CASRDRVNTEAFF